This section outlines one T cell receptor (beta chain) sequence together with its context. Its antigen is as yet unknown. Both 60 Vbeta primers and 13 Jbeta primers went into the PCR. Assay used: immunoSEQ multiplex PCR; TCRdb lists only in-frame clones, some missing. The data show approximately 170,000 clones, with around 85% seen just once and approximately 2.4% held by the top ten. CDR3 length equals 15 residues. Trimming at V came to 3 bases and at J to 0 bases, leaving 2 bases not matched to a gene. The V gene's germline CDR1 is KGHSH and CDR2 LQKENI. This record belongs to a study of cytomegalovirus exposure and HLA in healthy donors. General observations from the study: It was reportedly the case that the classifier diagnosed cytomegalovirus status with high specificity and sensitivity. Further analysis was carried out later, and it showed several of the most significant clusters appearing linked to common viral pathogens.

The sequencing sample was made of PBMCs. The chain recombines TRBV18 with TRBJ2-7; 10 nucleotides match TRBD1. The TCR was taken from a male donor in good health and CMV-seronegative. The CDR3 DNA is TGTGCCAGCTCACCGGGGACAGGGGCCTCCTACGAGCAGTACTTC. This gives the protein CASSPGTGASYEQYF.